Listed here is a single T cell receptor beta chain. This CDR3 is 15 amino acids long. Germline values: CDR1 GTSNPN, CDR2 SVGIG (reference sequence). The trim removed 3 bases at V and 0 bases at J, leaving 8 bases unmatched. Sequenced by immunoSEQ multiplex PCR; TCRdb stores in-frame clones only, minus some. The data show 65,000 to 80,000 clones, around 92% seen once. This sample stems from a study of technical replicates of blood from four donors. The chain links TRBV30 to TRBJ2-7, with 7 bases aligning to TRBD1. The sample comprised T cells isolated from PBMCs. The clonotype originates from a human donor in good health. The CDR3 sequence is CAWSPKTGLSYEQYF. The CDR3 coding sequence is TGTGCCTGGAGCCCGAAGACAGGGCTCTCCTACGAGCAGTACTTC.